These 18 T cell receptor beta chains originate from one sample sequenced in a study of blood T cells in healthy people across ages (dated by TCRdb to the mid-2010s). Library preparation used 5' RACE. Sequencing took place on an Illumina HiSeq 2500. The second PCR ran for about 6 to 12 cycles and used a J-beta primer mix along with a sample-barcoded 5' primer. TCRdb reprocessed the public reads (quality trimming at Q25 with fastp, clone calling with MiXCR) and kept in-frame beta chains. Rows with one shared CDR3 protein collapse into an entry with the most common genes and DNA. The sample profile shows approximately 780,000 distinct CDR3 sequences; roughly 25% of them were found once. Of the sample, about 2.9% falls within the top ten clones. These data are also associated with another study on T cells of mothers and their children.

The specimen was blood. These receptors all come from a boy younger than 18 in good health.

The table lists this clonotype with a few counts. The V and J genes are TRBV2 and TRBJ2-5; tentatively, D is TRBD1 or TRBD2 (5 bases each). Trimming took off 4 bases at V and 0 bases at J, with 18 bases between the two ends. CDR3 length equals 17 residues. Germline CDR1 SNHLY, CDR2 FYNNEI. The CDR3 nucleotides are TGTGCCAGCAGTGCCCGGGACGGCCTTTTCTACCAAGAGACCCAGTACTTC. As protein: CASSARDGLFYQETQYF.

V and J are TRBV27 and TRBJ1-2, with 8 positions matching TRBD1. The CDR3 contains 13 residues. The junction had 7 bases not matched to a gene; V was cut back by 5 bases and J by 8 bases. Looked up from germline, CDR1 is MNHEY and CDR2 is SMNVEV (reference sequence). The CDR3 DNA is TGTGCCAGCAGTCCCCTGACAGGGGACGGCTACACCTTC. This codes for CASSPLTGDGYTF.

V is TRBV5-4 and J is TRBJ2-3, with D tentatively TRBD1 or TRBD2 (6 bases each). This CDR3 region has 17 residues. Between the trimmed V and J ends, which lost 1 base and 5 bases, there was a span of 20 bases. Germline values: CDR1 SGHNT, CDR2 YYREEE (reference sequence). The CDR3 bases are TGTGCCAGCAGCTTGCTTGATAGGGGGGAAAGGCAAGATACGCAGTATTTT. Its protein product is CASSLLDRGERQDTQYF.

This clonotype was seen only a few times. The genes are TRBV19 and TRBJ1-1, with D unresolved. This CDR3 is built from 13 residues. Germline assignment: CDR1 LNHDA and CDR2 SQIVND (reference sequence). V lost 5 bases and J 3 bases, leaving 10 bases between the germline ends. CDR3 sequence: CASSLGKDTEAFF. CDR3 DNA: TGTGCCAGTAGTTTGGGTAAGGACACTGAAGCTTTCTTT.

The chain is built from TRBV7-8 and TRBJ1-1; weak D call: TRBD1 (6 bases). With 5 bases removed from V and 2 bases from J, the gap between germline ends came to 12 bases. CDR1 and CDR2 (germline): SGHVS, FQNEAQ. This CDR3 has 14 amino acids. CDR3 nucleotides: TGTGCCAGCAGCACAGGGAGCAAAAACACTGAAGCTTTCTTT. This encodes CASSTGSKNTEAFF.

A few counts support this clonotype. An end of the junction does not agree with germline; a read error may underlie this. CDR3 nucleotide sequence: TGTGCTAGCAGCTTAGCGGAGGGCTTGGACTATGGCTACACCTTC. It encodes CASSLAEGLDYGYTF. This chain joins TRBV7-7 and TRBJ1-2, with unresolved D. The CDR3 length is 15 residues. CDR1 is SSHAT and CDR2 is FNYEAQ in the germline V gene (reference sequence).

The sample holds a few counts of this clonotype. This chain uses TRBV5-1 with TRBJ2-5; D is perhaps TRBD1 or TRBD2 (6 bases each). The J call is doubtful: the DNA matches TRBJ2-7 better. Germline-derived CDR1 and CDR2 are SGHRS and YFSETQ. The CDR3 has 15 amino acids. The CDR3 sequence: CASAPGPGGGYEQYF. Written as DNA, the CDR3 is TGCGCCAGCGCCCCCGGGCCCGGGGGCGGCTACGAGCAGTACTTC.

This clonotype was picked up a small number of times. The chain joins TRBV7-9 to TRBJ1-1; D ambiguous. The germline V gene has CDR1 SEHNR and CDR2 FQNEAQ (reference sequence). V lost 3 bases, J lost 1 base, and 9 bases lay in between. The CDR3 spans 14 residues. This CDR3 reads CASSFVSRNTEAFF. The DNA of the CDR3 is TGTGCCAGCAGCTTTGTAAGTAGGAACACTGAAGCTTTCTTT.

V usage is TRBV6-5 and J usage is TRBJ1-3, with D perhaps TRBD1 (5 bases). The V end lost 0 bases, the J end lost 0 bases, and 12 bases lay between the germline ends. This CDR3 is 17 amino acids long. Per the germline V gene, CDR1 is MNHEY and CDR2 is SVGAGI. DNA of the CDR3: TGTGCCAGCAGTTACTCGATGTACGGGGCCTCTGGAAACACCATATATTTT. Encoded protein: CASSYSMYGASGNTIYF.

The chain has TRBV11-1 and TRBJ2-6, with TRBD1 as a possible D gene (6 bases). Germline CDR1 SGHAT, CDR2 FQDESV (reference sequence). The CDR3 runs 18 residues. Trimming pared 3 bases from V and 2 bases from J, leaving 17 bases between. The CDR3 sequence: CASSFQQGIHTGANVLTF. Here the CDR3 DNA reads TGTGCCAGCAGCTTTCAACAGGGCATACACACTGGGGCCAACGTCCTGACTTTC. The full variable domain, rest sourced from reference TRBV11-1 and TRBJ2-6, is EAEVAQSPRYKITEKSQAVAFWCDPISGHATLYWYRQILGQGPELLVQFQDESVVDDSQLPKDRFSAERLKGVDSTLKIQPAELGDSAMYLCASSFQQGIHTGANVLTFGAGSRLTVL.

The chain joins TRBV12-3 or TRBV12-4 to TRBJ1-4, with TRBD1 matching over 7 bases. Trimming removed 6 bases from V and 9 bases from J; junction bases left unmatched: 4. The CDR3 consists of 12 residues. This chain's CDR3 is CASSWDRQKLFF. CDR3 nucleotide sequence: TGTGCCAGCAGCTGGGACAGACAAAAACTGTTTTTT.

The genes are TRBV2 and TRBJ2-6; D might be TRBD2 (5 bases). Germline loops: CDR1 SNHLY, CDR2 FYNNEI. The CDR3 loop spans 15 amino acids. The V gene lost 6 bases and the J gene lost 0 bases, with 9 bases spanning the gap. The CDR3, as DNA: TGTGCCAGCAGGGGGAGCAACTCTGGGGCCAACGTCCTGACTTTC. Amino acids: CASRGSNSGANVLTF.

The CDR3 sequence is CASVLQGMGEQYF. CDR3 sequence (DNA): TGTGCCAGCGTTCTACAGGGGATGGGCGAGCAGTACTTC. The V and J genes are TRBV6-5 and TRBJ2-7; 7 positions match TRBD1. The germline gives CDR1 MNHEY, CDR2 SVGAGI. Unmatched junction bases numbered 10, after V lost 8 bases and J lost 6 bases. CDR3 length: 13 residues.

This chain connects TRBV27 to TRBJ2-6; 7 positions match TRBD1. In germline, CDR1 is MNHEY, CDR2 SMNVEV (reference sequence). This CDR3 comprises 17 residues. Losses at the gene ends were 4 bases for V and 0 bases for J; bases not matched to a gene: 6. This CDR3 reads CASSSGQFISGANVLTF. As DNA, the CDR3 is TGTGCCAGCAGTTCGGGACAGTTTATCTCTGGGGCCAACGTCCTGACTTTC.

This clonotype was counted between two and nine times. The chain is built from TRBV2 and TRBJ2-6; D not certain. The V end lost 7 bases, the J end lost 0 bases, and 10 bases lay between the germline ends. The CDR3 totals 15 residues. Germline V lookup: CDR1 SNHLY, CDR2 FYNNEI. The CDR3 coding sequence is TGTGCCAGCACCGCGAAGGTCTCTGGGGCCAACGTCCTGACTTTC. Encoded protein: CASTAKVSGANVLTF.

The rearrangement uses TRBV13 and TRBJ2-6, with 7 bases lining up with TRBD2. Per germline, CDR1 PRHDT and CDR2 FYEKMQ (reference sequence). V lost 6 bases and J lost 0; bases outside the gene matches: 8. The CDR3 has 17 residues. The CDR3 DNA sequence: TGTGCCAGCAGACCCGGGGAGGGGTCCTCTGGGGCCAACGTCCTGACTTTC. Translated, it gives CASRPGEGSSGANVLTF.

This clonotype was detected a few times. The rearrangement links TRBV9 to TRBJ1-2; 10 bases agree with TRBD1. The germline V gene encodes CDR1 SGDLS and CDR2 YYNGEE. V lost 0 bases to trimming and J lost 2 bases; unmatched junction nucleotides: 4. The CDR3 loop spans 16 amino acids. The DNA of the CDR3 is TGTGCCAGCAGCGTAGGTGAGGGACAGGGGAACTATGGCTACACCTTC. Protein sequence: CASSVGEGQGNYGYTF.

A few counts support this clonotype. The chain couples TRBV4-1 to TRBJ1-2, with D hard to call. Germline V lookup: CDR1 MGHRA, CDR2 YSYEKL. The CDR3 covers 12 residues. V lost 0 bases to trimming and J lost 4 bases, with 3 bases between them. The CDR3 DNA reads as TGCGCCAGCAGCCAAGATGTCTATGGCTACACCTTC. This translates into CASSQDVYGYTF.